This T cell receptor (beta chain) was identified during a study of long-term antiretroviral therapy in people with HIV. About the study: Specimens dating back about a decade before the 2015 immediate-ART recommendation are the oldest included. Study results and caveats: Repertoires from HIV showed CDR3 length ranges narrower than those of controls.

Turning to this clone: Its specificity is not known.

At survey level, the immunoSEQ assay was run in its v3.0 version. Libraries were prepared by immunoSEQ multiplex PCR; TCRdb keeps only in-frame clonotypes and omits some of them. This sample yields 20,000 to 25,000 clones, of which approximately 79% are seen a single time; 9.5% to 15% belongs to the top ten. The V end was cut by 1 base, the J end by 3 bases, with 1 base between. The CDR3 sequence is 13 residues long. Germline CDR1 and CDR2: SGHVS and FQNEAQ. The chain links TRBV7-8 to TRBJ1-6; D call uncertain. The material was unsorted PBMCs, obtained less than 1.8 years before starting antiretroviral therapy. This receptor was taken from a woman in her 40s with HIV. DNA of the CDR3: TGTGCCAGCAGCTTAGTCTATAATTCACCCCTCCACTTT. Translated, it gives CASSLVYNSPLHF.